A selection of T cell receptor beta chains follows, all from one sample in a study of T cells after yellow fever vaccination. TCRdb reprocessed the 5' RACE reads with MiXCR, giving one entry per CDR3 protein. The top ten clones hold approximately 15% of a sample with 500,000 to 650,000 distinct CDR3 sequences, less than 20% of them seen once. The sequences come from PBMCs, collected more than 4 days after the first yellow fever vaccination. The receptors were sampled from a man aged 18 to 30 who received the YFV17D yellow fever vaccine. Each CDR3 is given with its conserved first and last residue. A D gene is named only where the DNA matches it firmly. Some rows have no size entry. The others give once, few or many, or a class for an expanded clone.

abundance: few; d_gene: NA; v_gene: TRBV7-3; j_gene: TRBJ2-7; CDR3nt: TGTGCCAGCAGCTTATTTCCAGGAGGATACGAGCAGTACTTC; CDR3aa: CASSLFPGGYEQYF
abundance: NA; d_gene: NA; v_gene: TRBV30; j_gene: TRBJ2-7; CDR3nt: TGTGCCTGGAGTGTAAACTACGAGCAGTACTTC; CDR3aa: CAWSVNYEQYF
abundance: NA; d_gene: NA; v_gene: TRBV27; j_gene: TRBJ2-3; CDR3nt: TGTGCCAGCAGCCCTCGGCGGTTAGATACGCAGTATTTT; CDR3aa: CASSPRRLDTQYF
abundance: few; d_gene: NA; v_gene: TRBV10-3; j_gene: TRBJ2-1; CDR3nt: TGTGCCATCAGTGATAGTAGGCGTGAAGATGAGCAGTTCTTC; CDR3aa: CAISDSRREDEQFF
abundance: few; d_gene: NA; v_gene: TRBV20-1; j_gene: TRBJ2-1; CDR3nt: TGCAGTGCGCCTACTAGAAGCTCCTACAATGAGCAGTTCTTC; CDR3aa: CSAPTRSSYNEQFF
abundance: many; d_gene: TRBD2; v_gene: TRBV7-9; j_gene: TRBJ2-5; CDR3nt: TGTGCCAGCAGACAAACTAGCGGGGGGCAACAGACCCAGTACTTC; CDR3aa: CASRQTSGGQQTQYF
abundance: few; d_gene: NA; v_gene: TRBV5-4; j_gene: TRBJ1-1; CDR3nt: TGTGCCAGCAGCTTGACAGGGCAGATGAACACTGAAGCTTTCTTT; CDR3aa: CASSLTGQMNTEAFF
abundance: many; d_gene: TRBD1; v_gene: TRBV23-1; j_gene: TRBJ2-7; CDR3nt: TGCGCCAGCAGTCTCCGGGACAGGGACGCCTACGAGCAGTACTTC; CDR3aa: CASSLRDRDAYEQYF
abundance: NA; d_gene: NA; v_gene: TRBV20-1; j_gene: TRBJ2-1; CDR3nt: TGCAGTTTCAAGGGGCAGGGCTCCTACAATGAGCAGTTCTTC; CDR3aa: CSFKGQGSYNEQFF
abundance: few; d_gene: TRBD1; v_gene: TRBV5-1; j_gene: TRBJ2-7; CDR3nt: TGCGCCAGCAAGGACACAGGGGGAGCCGAGCAGTACTTC; CDR3aa: CASKDTGGAEQYF
abundance: NA; d_gene: TRBD1; v_gene: TRBV5-1; j_gene: TRBJ1-1; CDR3nt: TGCGCCAGCAGCTTGGCGCAGGGGGCGGGCACTGAAGCTTTCTTT; CDR3aa: CASSLAQGAGTEAFF
abundance: NA; d_gene: NA; v_gene: TRBV19; j_gene: TRBJ1-5; CDR3nt: TGTGCCAGTAGTCCCTGGGGGGGAAGCGGCCAGCCCCAGCATTTT; CDR3aa: CASSPWGGSGQPQHF
abundance: few; d_gene: NA; v_gene: TRBV11-1; j_gene: TRBJ2-5; CDR3nt: TGTGCCAGCAGGGAGTCCTGGGCCGGTACTTCGTACCAAGAGACCCAGTACTTC; CDR3aa: CASRESWAGTSYQETQYF
abundance: NA; d_gene: NA; v_gene: TRBV6-1; j_gene: TRBJ2-1; CDR3nt: TGTGCCAGCAGCCCACTTCCTAGCGCCTTCGCCTACAATGACCAGTTCTTC; CDR3aa: CASSPLPSAFAYNDQFF
abundance: few; d_gene: NA; v_gene: TRBV12-3/TRBV12-4; j_gene: TRBJ1-2; CDR3nt: TGTGCCAGCAGTTTCAGGCATCCATTCTATGGCTACACCTTC; CDR3aa: CASSFRHPFYGYTF
abundance: few; d_gene: TRBD2; v_gene: TRBV5-4; j_gene: TRBJ2-3; CDR3nt: TGTGCCAGCAGCTTCAAGACGGGGCGGGGGACAGATACGCAGTATTTT; CDR3aa: CASSFKTGRGTDTQYF
abundance: few; d_gene: TRBD1; v_gene: TRBV29-1; j_gene: TRBJ2-3; CDR3nt: TGCAGCGTTGAGGGGCAGGGGGCAATGACAGATACGCAGTATTTT; CDR3aa: CSVEGQGAMTDTQYF
abundance: NA; d_gene: NA; v_gene: TRBV7-9; j_gene: TRBJ2-7; CDR3nt: TGTGCCAGCAGCCTCCTGAAGGATAGCGAGCAGTACTTC; CDR3aa: CASSLLKDSEQYF
abundance: NA; d_gene: NA; v_gene: TRBV10-3; j_gene: TRBJ2-1; CDR3nt: TGTGCCATCAGTGAGTCTGGCACCAATGAGCAGTTCTTC; CDR3aa: CAISESGTNEQFF
abundance: few; d_gene: TRBD1; v_gene: TRBV9; j_gene: TRBJ2-2; CDR3nt: TGTGCCAGCACGATGACAGGGGGAGTCGGGGAGCTGTTTTTT; CDR3aa: CASTMTGGVGELFF
abundance: few; d_gene: NA; v_gene: TRBV29-1; j_gene: TRBJ1-3; CDR3nt: TGCAGCGTTGAAGATGGGGAGGGCCGCACCATATATTTT; CDR3aa: CSVEDGEGRTIYF
abundance: NA; d_gene: NA; v_gene: TRBV10-3; j_gene: TRBJ1-1; CDR3nt: TGTGCCATCAGTGGTAAGGAGGTGAACACTGAAGCTTTCTTT; CDR3aa: CAISGKEVNTEAFF
abundance: NA; d_gene: NA; v_gene: TRBV5-1; j_gene: TRBJ1-2; CDR3nt: TGCGCCAGCAGCCCCGAAATGCAGGGGTGGAATGGCTACACCTTC; CDR3aa: CASSPEMQGWNGYTF
abundance: many; d_gene: TRBD1; v_gene: TRBV9; j_gene: TRBJ1-2; CDR3nt: TGTGCCAGCAGCGTAGCTACGCCAGGGGGTAACTATGGCTACACCTTC; CDR3aa: CASSVATPGGNYGYTF
abundance: NA; d_gene: NA; v_gene: TRBV3-1; j_gene: TRBJ2-5; CDR3nt: TGTGCCAGCAGCCAAGGTACTTATGAAGAGACCCAGTACTTC; CDR3aa: CASSQGTYEETQYF
abundance: few; d_gene: TRBD2; v_gene: TRBV5-1; j_gene: TRBJ2-3; CDR3nt: TGCGCCAGCAGCATACTAGCGGGGGGGTTGCCAGATACGCAGTATTTT; CDR3aa: CASSILAGGLPDTQYF
abundance: NA; d_gene: NA; v_gene: TRBV20-1; j_gene: TRBJ2-5; CDR3nt: TGCAGTGCTAGTAACATAGCGCTTCTGGGGAGGGAGACCCAGTACTTC; CDR3aa: CSASNIALLGRETQYF
abundance: NA; d_gene: NA; v_gene: TRBV5-1; j_gene: TRBJ1-2; CDR3nt: TGCGCCAGCAGCTTGGAGACGGAGGGGTGGATCGGCTACACCTTC; CDR3aa: CASSLETEGWIGYTF
abundance: NA; d_gene: TRBD1; v_gene: TRBV5-4; j_gene: TRBJ2-1; CDR3nt: TGTGCCAGCAGCCTACAGGGGAACGTTGAGCAGTTCTTC; CDR3aa: CASSLQGNVEQFF
abundance: NA; d_gene: NA; v_gene: TRBV11-2; j_gene: TRBJ2-5; CDR3nt: TGTGCCAGCAGCTCCGGGCAGGGGATTTCGGAGACCCAGTACTTC; CDR3aa: CASSSGQGISETQYF
abundance: few; d_gene: TRBD2; v_gene: TRBV6-2/TRBV6-3; j_gene: TRBJ2-3; CDR3nt: TGTGCCAGCAGTTTCCGCCTGACGGGGGGTTCAGATACGCAGTATTTT; CDR3aa: CASSFRLTGGSDTQYF
abundance: few; d_gene: NA; v_gene: TRBV7-6; j_gene: TRBJ2-7; CDR3nt: TGTGCCAGCAGCTTAGAGGGCGGGGTAACCTACGAGCAGTACTTC; CDR3aa: CASSLEGGVTYEQYF
abundance: NA; d_gene: NA; v_gene: TRBV20-1; j_gene: TRBJ2-3; CDR3nt: TGCAGTGCTAGGACGGATAGCACAGATACGCAGTATTTT; CDR3aa: CSARTDSTDTQYF
abundance: NA; d_gene: NA; v_gene: TRBV4-3; j_gene: TRBJ2-1; CDR3nt: TGCCCCAGCAGCCAAGGACAGTTTAATGAGCAGTTCTTC; CDR3aa: CPSSQGQFNEQFF
abundance: few; d_gene: TRBD1; v_gene: TRBV18; j_gene: TRBJ1-5; CDR3nt: TGTGCCAGCTCCACAGCCGGGACAGGGAACAATCAGCCCCAGCATTTT; CDR3aa: CASSTAGTGNNQPQHF
abundance: NA; d_gene: NA; v_gene: TRBV5-6; j_gene: TRBJ2-1; CDR3nt: TGTGCCAGCAGACTGCAGGGGCTTCGCTCCTACAATGAGCAGTTCTTC; CDR3aa: CASRLQGLRSYNEQFF
abundance: many; d_gene: NA; v_gene: TRBV6-2/TRBV6-3; j_gene: TRBJ1-1; CDR3nt: TGTGCCAGCACCAACGGGAGGAACACTGAAGCTTTCTTT; CDR3aa: CASTNGRNTEAFF
abundance: NA; d_gene: NA; v_gene: TRBV7-3; j_gene: TRBJ1-2; CDR3nt: TGTGCCAGCAGCTTATCCAGGGACTATGGCTACACCTTC; CDR3aa: CASSLSRDYGYTF
abundance: NA; d_gene: NA; v_gene: TRBV6-2/TRBV6-3; j_gene: TRBJ2-3; CDR3nt: TGTGCCAGCACCATAGGGGGAGATACGCAGTATTTT; CDR3aa: CASTIGGDTQYF
abundance: NA; d_gene: TRBD1; v_gene: TRBV27; j_gene: TRBJ2-7; CDR3nt: TGTGCCAGCAGTTTCGGGCAGGGGGTCGGGCAGTACTTC; CDR3aa: CASSFGQGVGQYF
abundance: once; d_gene: NA; v_gene: TRBV20-1; j_gene: TRBJ2-5; CDR3nt: TGCAGTGCTAGGGACTACTACCAAGAGACCCAGTACTTC; CDR3aa: CSARDYYQETQYF
abundance: few; d_gene: TRBD1; v_gene: TRBV24-1; j_gene: TRBJ2-7; CDR3nt: TGTGCCACCAGCCCGGGACAGGGTCTCGACGAGCAGTACTTC; CDR3aa: CATSPGQGLDEQYF
abundance: few; d_gene: TRBD2; v_gene: TRBV4-1; j_gene: TRBJ2-7; CDR3nt: TGCGCCAGCAGACCACTAGCGGGTCTCGCGGACTACGAGCAGTACTTC; CDR3aa: CASRPLAGLADYEQYF
abundance: few; d_gene: NA; v_gene: TRBV7-2; j_gene: TRBJ2-1; CDR3nt: TGTGCCAGCAGCTTAGTTCCCGCAGGGTACGACAATGAGCAGTTCTTC; CDR3aa: CASSLVPAGYDNEQFF
abundance: few; d_gene: NA; v_gene: TRBV5-1; j_gene: TRBJ2-3; CDR3nt: TGCGCCAGCAGGTTCTCCACCTTGGCAGATACGCAGTATTTT; CDR3aa: CASRFSTLADTQYF
abundance: NA; d_gene: NA; v_gene: TRBV3-1; j_gene: TRBJ2-4; CDR3nt: TGTGCCAGCAGCCATCCTCATAACATTCAGTACTTC; CDR3aa: CASSHPHNIQYF
abundance: few; d_gene: NA; v_gene: TRBV7-6; j_gene: TRBJ2-3; CDR3nt: TGTGCCAGCAGCTTGGCTTACTCCCCAGATACGCAGTATTTT; CDR3aa: CASSLAYSPDTQYF
abundance: NA; d_gene: TRBD2; v_gene: TRBV12-3/TRBV12-4; j_gene: TRBJ2-3; CDR3nt: TGTGCCAGCAGTACTAGCGGGGGGCCTGGCACAGATACGCAGTATTTT; CDR3aa: CASSTSGGPGTDTQYF
abundance: few; d_gene: NA; v_gene: TRBV20-1; j_gene: TRBJ2-2; CDR3nt: TGCAGTGCTAGAATGCCCGCCACCGGGGAGCTGTTTTTT; CDR3aa: CSARMPATGELFF
abundance: NA; d_gene: TRBD1; v_gene: TRBV4-1; j_gene: TRBJ1-3; CDR3nt: TGCGCCAGCAGCCAACGACATCGGACAGGGGAATCTGGAAACACCATATATTTT; CDR3aa: CASSQRHRTGESGNTIYF